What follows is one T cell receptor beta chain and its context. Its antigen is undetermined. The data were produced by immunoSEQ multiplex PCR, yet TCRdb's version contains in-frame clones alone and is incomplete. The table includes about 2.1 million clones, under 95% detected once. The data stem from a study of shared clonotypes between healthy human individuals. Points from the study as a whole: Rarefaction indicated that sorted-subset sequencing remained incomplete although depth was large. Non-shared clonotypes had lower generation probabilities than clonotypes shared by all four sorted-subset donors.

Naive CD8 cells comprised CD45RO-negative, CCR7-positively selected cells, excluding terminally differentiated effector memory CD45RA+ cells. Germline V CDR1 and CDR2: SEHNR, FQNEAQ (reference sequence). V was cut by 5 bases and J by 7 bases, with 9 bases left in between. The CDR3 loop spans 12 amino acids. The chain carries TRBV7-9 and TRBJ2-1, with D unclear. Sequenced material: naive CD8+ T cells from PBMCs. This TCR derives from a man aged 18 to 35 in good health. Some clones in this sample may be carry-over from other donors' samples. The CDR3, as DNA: TGTGCCAGCAGCACTGGGCGGAATGAGCAGTTCTTC. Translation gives CASSTGRNEQFF.